This T cell receptor (beta chain) stems from a study of HIV-infected patients and healthy controls. Whole blood was used without fractionation, so all unsorted peripheral T cells were included. This clonotype is judged medium-sized. Its cognate antigen is unknown. About 550 ng RNA was reverse transcribed with alpha and beta constant-region primers. Separate chain-specific third strand synthesis with multiplexing indices produced the alpha and beta libraries. TCRdb called the 5' RACE reads again in MiXCR, with one record for every CDR3 protein. This table has about 15,000 distinct CDR3 sequences, under 10% appearing once. Broader study findings: MAIT alpha-chain CDR3s were frequent in healthy controls, depleted in HIV+.

This receptor was identified in an adult in good health. Material for sequencing was blood.

CDR3 in DNA: TGTGCCAGCAGCCGCAGGGGCTCTGGGGCCAACGTCCTGACTTTC. Its protein product is CASSRRGSGANVLTF. J is TRBJ2-6 and V is TRBV3-1, with D maybe TRBD1 (6 bases). Germline V gene sequence: CDR1 LGHDT, CDR2 YNNKEL (reference sequence). The V end lost 4 bases, the J end lost 0 bases, and 7 bases lay between the germline ends. The CDR3 loop spans 15 amino acids.